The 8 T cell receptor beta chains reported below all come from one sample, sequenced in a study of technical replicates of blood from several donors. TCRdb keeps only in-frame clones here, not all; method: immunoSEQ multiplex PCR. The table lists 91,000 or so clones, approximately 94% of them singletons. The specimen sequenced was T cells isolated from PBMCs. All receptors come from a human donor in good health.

In DNA, the CDR3 is TGTGCCAGCAAACGGGGGACTAGCGGATTACGAGATGCCTACGAGCAGTACTTC. Its protein is CASKRGTSGLRDAYEQYF. This chain links TRBV5-5 with TRBJ2-7, with 11 bases aligning to TRBD2. The V gene's germline CDR1 is SGHKS and CDR2 YYEKEE (reference sequence). V lost 6 bases, J lost 2 bases, and 16 bases stayed unmatched. The CDR3 runs to 18 residues.

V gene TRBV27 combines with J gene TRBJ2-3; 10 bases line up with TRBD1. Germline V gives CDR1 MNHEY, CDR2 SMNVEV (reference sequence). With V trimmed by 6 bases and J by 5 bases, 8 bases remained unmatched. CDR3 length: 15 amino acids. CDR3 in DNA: TGTGCCAGCAGCCATAGGGACAGGGGTCAAGATACGCAGTATTTT. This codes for CASSHRDRGQDTQYF.

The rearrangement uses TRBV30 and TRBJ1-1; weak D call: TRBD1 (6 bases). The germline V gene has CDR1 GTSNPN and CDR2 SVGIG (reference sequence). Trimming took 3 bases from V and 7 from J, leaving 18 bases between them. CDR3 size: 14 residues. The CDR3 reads CAWSRQGWNSEAFF. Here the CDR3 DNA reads TGTGCCTGGAGCCGGCAGGGGTGGAATAGTGAAGCTTTCTTT.

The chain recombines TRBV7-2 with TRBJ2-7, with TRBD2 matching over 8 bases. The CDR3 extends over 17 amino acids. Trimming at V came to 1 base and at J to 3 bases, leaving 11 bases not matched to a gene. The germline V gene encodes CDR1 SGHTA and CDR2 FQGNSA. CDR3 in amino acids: CASSLDSGTGGVYEQYF. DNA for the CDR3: TGTGCCAGCAGCTTAGATTCGGGGACGGGGGGGGTCTACGAGCAGTACTTC.

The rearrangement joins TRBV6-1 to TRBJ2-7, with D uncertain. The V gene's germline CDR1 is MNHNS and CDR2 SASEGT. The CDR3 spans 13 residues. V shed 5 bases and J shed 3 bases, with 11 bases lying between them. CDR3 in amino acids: CASSFAVIYEQYF. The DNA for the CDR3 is TGTGCCAGCAGTTTTGCGGTTATCTACGAGCAGTACTTC.

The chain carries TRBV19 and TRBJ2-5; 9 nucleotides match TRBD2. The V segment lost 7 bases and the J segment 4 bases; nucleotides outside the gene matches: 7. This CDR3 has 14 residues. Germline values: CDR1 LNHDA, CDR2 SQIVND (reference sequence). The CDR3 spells CASTRAGGRETQYF. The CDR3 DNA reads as TGTGCCAGTACTCGGGCGGGAGGGAGAGAGACCCAGTACTTC.

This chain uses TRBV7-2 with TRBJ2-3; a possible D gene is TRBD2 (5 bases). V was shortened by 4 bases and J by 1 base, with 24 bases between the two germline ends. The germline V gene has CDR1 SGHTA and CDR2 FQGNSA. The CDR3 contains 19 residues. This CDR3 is CASSSPLTPRERGTDTQYF. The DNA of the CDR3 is TGTGCCAGCAGCTCCCCCTTAACCCCACGCGAGAGGGGCACAGATACGCAGTATTTT.

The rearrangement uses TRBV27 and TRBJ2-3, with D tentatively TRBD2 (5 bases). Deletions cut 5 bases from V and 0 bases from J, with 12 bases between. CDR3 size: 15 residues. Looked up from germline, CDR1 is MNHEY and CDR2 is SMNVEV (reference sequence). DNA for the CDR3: TGTGCCAGCAGTCTTCCCGGGATCAGCACAGATACGCAGTATTTT. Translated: CASSLPGISTDTQYF.